This TCR beta chain was sequenced for a study of CD8 T cells in Susac syndrome (dated by TCRdb to 2018 to 2020). Context from the whole study: Repertoire sequencing was used to test whether CD8+ T cell activation and differentiation in Susac syndrome was antigen driven.

Paper-wide results and their limitations: The study acknowledged that relatively few individuals were included in the TCR sequencing and HLA analysis.

RNA was extracted using the RNeasy kit, and roughly 0.5 to 1 ug of the RNA was reverse transcribed with random hexamers. TCR beta CDR3 regions were amplified with the immunoSEQ multiplex PCR assay covering 54 Vbeta and 13 Jbeta segments. PCR amplification bias was corrected using a synthetic template baseline for primer optimization and computational correction. The authors processed their data as follows. Reads were assigned to V, D and J genes according to IMGT and analyzed in immunoSEQ Analyzer, with only productive sequences retained. To calculate clonality, Shannon entropy was normalized by log2 of the number of productive unique sequences and then subtracted from one. For each patient and control, public and private clones were evaluated within the 100 most prevalent clones. A clone was defined as Susac-specific if it was absent from the healthy and MS cohorts, from roughly 1,000 published viral clones and from other ImmuneACCESS disease sequences. The public sequencing data were trimmed at Q25 with fastp and processed into clonotypes with MiXCR by TCRdb, which kept only in-frame beta chains. Under each unique CDR3 protein, matching rows form one entry showing the most common genes and DNA. The V and J calls come from TCRdb's annotation, not from the publication. The sample records 150,000 or so distinct CDR3 sequences, roughly 95% of which are singletons. The ten largest clones take up roughly 0.13% of the sample.

CDR1 and CDR2 were assigned from the germline V gene as LGHNA and YNFKEQ. Counted from cysteine to phenylalanine, this CDR3 has 15 amino acids. The sequence is cut down to CDR3 DNA, 45 bases in frame from base 1. Germline trimming amounts to 4 bases on V and 2 bases on J, with 6 as the count of junction bases outside the gene matches. About this clonotype itself: Its specific antigen is unknown. One base away there is no much larger clone; base qualities are not given.

Peripheral blood CD8+ and CD4+ T cells from healthy donors, Susac syndrome patients and multiple sclerosis patients were profiled using high-throughput TCR beta sequencing. The healthy donors served as controls matched for age and sex. Bulk CD8+ and CD4+ T cells were purified magnetically by negative isolation, whereas CD8+ TEMRA cells were enriched by FACS. Blood was collected in EDTA tubes and processed within 24 hours, with PBMCs isolated through density gradient centrifugation. PBMCs intended for TCR sequencing were frozen in liquid nitrogen and were later thawed in a 37 degrees C water bath. The sorted or isolated CD4+, CD8+ and CD8+ TEMRA cells had a purity of 90% or higher.

The V and J genes are TRBV4-2 and TRBJ2-5, with 8 middle bases fitting TRBD2. This receptor was identified in a human donor in good health. Specimen: CD4+ T cells from PBMCs. The CDR3 protein sequence reads: CASSPERGSQETQYF. The nucleotides are TGTGCCAGCAGCCCCGAGCGGGGGTCACAAGAGACCCAGTACTTC.